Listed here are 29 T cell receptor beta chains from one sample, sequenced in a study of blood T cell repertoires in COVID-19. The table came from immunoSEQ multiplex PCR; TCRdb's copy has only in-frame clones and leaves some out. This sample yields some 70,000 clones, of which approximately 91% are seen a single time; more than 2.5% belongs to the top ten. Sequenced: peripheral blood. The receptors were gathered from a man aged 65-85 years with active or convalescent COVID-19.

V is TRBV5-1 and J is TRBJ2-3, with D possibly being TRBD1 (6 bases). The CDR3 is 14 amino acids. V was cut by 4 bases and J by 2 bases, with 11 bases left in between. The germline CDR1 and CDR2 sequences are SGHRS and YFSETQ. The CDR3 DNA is TGCGCCAGCAGCCTGACAGGATACACAGATACGCAGTATTTT. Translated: CASSLTGYTDTQYF.

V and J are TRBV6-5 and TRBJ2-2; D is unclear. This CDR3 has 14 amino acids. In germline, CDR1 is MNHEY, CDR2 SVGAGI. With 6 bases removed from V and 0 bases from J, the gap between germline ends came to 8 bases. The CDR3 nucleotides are TGTGCCAGCAGGACGGCGGCGAACACCGGGGAGCTGTTTTTT. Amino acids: CASRTAANTGELFF.

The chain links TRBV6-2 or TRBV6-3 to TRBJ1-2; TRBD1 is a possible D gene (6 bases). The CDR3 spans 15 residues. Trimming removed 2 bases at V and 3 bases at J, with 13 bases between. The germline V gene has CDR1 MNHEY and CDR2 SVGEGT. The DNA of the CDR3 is TGTGCCAGCAGTTACCTTAACAGGGCATACTATGGCTACACCTTC. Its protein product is CASSYLNRAYYGYTF.

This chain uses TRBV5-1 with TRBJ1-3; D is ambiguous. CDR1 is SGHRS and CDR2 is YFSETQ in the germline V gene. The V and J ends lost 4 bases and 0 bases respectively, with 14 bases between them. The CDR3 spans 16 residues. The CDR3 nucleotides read TGCGCCAGCAGCATTACCGGGAGTGCCTCTGGAAACACCATATATTTT. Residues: CASSITGSASGNTIYF.

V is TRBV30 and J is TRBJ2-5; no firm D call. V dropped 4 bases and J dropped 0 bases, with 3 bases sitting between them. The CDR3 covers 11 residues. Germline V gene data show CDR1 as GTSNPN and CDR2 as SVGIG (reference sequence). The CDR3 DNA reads TGTGCCTGGACCTACCAAGAGACCCAGTACTTC. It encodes CAWTYQETQYF.

CDR3 residues: CASSHRSGSGTGELFF. CDR3 nucleotides: TGTGCCAGCAGCCACCGCAGCGGGAGTGGTACCGGGGAGCTGTTTTTT. The chain combines TRBV3-1 (or the pseudogene TRBV3-2) with TRBJ2-2; 8 bases are a match to TRBD2. V shed 3 bases, J shed 5 bases, and the junction held 8 bases outside the gene matches. CDR1 is LGHDT and CDR2 is YNNKEL in the germline V gene (reference sequence). The CDR3 has 16 residues.

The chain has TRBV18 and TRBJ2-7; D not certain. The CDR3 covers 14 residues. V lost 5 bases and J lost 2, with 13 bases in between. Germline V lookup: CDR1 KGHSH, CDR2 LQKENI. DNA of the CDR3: TGTGCCAGCTCAATTGTCAGATCGCCCTACGAGCAGTACTTC. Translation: CASSIVRSPYEQYF.

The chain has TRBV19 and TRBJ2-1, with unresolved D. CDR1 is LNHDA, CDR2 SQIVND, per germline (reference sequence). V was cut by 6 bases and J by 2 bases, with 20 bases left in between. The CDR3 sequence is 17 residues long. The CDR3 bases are TGTGCCAGTAGCATGACCCTATTCAGGCCTACCTACAATGAGCAGTTCTTC. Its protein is CASSMTLFRPTYNEQFF.

This CDR3 is CAWSSQDNSPLHF. The CDR3 bases are TGTGCCTGGAGTAGTCAGGATAATTCACCCCTCCACTTT. The V and J genes are TRBV30 and TRBJ1-6; D is uncertain. The CDR3 totals 13 residues. The germline V and J ends were trimmed by 2 bases and 5 bases, with 7 bases remaining between them. The germline CDR1 and CDR2 sequences are GTSNPN and SVGIG (reference sequence). Full variable domain (remainder filled in from reference TRBV30 and TRBJ1-6): SQTIHQWPATLVQPVGSPLSLECTVEGTSNPNLYWYRQAAGRGLQLLFYSVGIGQISSEVPQNLSASRPQDRQFILSSKKLLLSDSGFYLCAWSSQDNSPLHFGNGTRLTVT.

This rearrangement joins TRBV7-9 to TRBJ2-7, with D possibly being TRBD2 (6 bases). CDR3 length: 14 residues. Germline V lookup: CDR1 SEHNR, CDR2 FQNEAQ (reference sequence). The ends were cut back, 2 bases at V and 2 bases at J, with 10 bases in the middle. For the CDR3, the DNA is TGTGCCAGCAGCTTACGGGGGTTAACCTACGAGCAGTACTTC. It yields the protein CASSLRGLTYEQYF.

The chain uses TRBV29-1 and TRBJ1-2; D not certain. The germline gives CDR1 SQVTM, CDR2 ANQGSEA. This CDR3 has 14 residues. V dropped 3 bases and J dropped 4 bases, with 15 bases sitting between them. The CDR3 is CSVESPRSLYGYTF. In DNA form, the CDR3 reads TGCAGCGTTGAGTCCCCCCGGTCCCTCTATGGCTACACCTTC.

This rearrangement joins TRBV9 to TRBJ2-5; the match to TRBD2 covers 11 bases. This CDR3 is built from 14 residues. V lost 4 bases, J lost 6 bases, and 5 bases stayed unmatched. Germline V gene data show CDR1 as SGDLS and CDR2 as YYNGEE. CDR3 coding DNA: TGTGCCAGCAGCACCACTAGCGGGAGTAAGACCCAGTACTTC. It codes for CASSTTSGSKTQYF.

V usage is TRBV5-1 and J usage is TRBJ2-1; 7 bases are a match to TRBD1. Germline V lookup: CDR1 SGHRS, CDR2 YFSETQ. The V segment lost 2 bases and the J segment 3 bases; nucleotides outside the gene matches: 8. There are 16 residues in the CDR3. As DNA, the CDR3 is TGCGCCAGCAGCTTCTCAGACAGGGCCTACTACAATGAGCAGTTCTTC. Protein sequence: CASSFSDRAYYNEQFF.

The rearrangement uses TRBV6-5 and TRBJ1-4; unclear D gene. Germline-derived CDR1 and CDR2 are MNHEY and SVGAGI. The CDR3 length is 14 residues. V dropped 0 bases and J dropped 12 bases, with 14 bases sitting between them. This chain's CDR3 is CASSYSVVSEELFF. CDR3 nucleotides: TGTGCCAGCAGTTACTCAGTAGTCTCTGAGGAACTGTTTTTT.

CDR3 loop: CASSPTRATLGETQYF. CDR3 coding DNA: TGTGCCAGCTCACCAACCAGGGCGACCCTTGGGGAGACCCAGTACTTC. This chain joins TRBV18 and TRBJ2-5; maybe TRBD1 (5 bases). V was pared by 2 bases and J by 5 bases, with 18 bases between. CDR1 and CDR2 from the germline V gene are KGHSH and LQKENI. The CDR3 extends over 16 amino acids.

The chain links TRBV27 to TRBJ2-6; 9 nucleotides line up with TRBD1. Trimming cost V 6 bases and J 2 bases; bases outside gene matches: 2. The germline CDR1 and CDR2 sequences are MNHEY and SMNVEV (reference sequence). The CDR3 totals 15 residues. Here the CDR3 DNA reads TGTGCCAGCAGACGACAGGGGGCTGGGGCCAACGTCCTGACTTTC. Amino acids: CASRRQGAGANVLTF.

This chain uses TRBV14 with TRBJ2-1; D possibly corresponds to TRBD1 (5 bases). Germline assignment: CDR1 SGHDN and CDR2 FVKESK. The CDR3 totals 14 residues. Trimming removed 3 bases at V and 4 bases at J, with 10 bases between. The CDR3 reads CASSQVSGYNEQFF. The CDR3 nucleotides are TGTGCCAGCAGCCAGGTCTCAGGGTACAATGAGCAGTTCTTC.

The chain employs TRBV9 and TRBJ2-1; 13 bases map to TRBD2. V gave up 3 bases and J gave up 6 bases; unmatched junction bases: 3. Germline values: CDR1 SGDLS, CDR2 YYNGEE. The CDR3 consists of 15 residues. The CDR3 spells CASSATSGRTNEQFF. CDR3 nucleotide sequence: TGTGCCAGCAGCGCGACTAGCGGGAGGACCAATGAGCAGTTCTTC.

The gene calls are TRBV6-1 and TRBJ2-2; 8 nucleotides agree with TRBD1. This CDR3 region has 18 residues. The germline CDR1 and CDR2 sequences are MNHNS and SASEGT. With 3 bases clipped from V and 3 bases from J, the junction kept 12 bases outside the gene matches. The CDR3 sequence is CASSERIRRGLDTGELFF. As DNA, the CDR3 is TGTGCCAGCAGTGAGAGGATCCGCAGGGGGCTTGACACCGGGGAGCTGTTTTTT.

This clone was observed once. The DNA for the CDR3 is TGTGCCAGCAGCTTCCGCGCCGGGAGCCCGATGGCTAAGCAGTACTTC. Its protein is CASSFRAGSPMAKQYF. The chain is built from TRBV13 and TRBJ2-7, with D possibly TRBD2 on 6 matching bases. The CDR3 covers 16 residues. Germline lookup yields CDR1 PRHDT and CDR2 FYEKMQ (reference sequence). V was shortened by 3 bases and J by 8 bases, with 23 bases between the two germline ends.

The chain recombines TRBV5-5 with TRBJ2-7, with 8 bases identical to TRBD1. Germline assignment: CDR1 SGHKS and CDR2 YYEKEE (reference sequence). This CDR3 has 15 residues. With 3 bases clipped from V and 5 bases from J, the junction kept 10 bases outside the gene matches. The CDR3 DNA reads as TGTGCCAGCAGCTCTTCAGGGGGCCCCTGGGACGAGCAGTACTTC. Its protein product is CASSSSGGPWDEQYF.

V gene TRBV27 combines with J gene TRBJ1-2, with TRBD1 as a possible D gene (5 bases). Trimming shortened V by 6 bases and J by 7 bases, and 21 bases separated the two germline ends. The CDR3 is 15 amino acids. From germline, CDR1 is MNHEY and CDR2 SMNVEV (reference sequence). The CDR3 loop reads CASRLSGTPEGGYTF. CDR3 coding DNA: TGTGCCAGCAGGCTAAGTGGGACTCCGGAAGGTGGCTACACCTTC.

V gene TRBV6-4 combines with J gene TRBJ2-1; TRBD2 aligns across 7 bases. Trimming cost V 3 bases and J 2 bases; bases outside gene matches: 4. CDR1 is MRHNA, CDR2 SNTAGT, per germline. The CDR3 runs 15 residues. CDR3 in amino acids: CASSEREWPYNEQFF. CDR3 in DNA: TGTGCCAGCAGTGAGCGGGAGTGGCCCTACAATGAGCAGTTCTTC.

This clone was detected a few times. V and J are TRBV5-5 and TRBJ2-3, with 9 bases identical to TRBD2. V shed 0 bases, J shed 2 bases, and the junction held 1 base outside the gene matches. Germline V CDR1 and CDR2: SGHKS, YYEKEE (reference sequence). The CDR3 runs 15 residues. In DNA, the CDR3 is TGTGCCAGCAGCTTGGGCGGGGGGGACACAGATACGCAGTATTTT. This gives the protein CASSLGGGDTDTQYF.

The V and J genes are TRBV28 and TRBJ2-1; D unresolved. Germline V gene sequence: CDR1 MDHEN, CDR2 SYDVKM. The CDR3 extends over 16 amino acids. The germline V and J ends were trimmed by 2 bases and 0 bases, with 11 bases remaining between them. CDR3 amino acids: CASSLVEQSSYNEQFF. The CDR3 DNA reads TGTGCCAGCAGTTTAGTGGAACAGAGCTCCTACAATGAGCAGTTCTTC.

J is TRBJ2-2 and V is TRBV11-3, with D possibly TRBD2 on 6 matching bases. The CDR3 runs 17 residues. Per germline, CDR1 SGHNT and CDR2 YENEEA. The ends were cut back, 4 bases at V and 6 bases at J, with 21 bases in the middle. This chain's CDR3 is CASSSRRDSISAGELFF. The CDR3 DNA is TGTGCCAGCAGCTCCCGGAGGGACTCGATATCGGCCGGGGAGCTGTTTTTT.

The DNA of the CDR3 is TGCAGCGTTCTAGGACAGGACTCCTACGAGCAGTACTTC. This encodes CSVLGQDSYEQYF. This chain uses TRBV29-1 with TRBJ2-7, with TRBD1 matching 7 bases. Germline V gives CDR1 SQVTM, CDR2 ANQGSEA. The CDR3 loop spans 13 amino acids. V shed 5 bases, J shed 0 bases, and the junction held 4 bases outside the gene matches.

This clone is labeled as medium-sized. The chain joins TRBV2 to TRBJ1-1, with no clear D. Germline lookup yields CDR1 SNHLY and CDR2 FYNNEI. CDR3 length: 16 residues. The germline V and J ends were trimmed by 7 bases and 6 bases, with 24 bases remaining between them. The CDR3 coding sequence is TGTGCCAGCATGAAGTCTTTGGCGGCGGGTCGCGCTGAAGCTTTCTTT. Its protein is CASMKSLAAGRAEAFF.

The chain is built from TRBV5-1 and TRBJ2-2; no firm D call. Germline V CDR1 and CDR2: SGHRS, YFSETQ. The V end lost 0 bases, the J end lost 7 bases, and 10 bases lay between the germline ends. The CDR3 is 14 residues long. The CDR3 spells CASSLERAVGELFF. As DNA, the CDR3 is TGCGCCAGCAGCTTGGAGCGAGCAGTCGGGGAGCTGTTTTTT.